This T cell receptor (beta chain) was sequenced in a study of identical twins. The germline CDR1 and CDR2 sequences are SQVTM and ANQGSEA. The CDR3 is 15 amino acids. The V end was cut by 5 bases, the J end by 0 bases, with 16 bases between. TCRdb re-derived calls from the 5' RACE reads in MiXCR, one entry per CDR3 protein. The data contain about 190,000 distinct CDR3 sequences, more than 15% of them singletons. This clonotype was seen only a few times. This sample also appeared in a second study, on T cells expressing NK-cell markers.

The receptor comes from a woman in her late teens or twenties in good health. V usage is TRBV29-1 and J usage is TRBJ2-5, with TRBD1 as a possible D gene (6 bases). Sequenced input: CD8+ T cells sorted from blood. As DNA, the CDR3 is TGCAGCGTTCAACCCCGTGACAGGTACCAAGAGACCCAGTACTTC. Its protein is CSVQPRDRYQETQYF. Drawing the rest from reference TRBV29-1 and TRBJ2-5, the complete variable domain is SAVISQKPSRDICQRGTSLTIQCQVDSQVTMMFWYRQQPGQSLTLIATANQGSEATYESGFVIDKFPISRPNLTFSTLTVSNMSPEDSSIYLCSVQPRDRYQETQYFGPGTRLLVL.